The rows below give T cell receptor beta chains drawn from one sample of a study of TIL therapy for anti-PD-1-resistant metastatic lung cancer. TCRdb's table, derived via immunoSEQ multiplex PCR, lists solely in-frame clones and lacks some. The profile covers 50,000 or so clones, with 79% appearing a single time and more than 4.5% taken by the ten largest. Sequenced here: blood, sampled at baseline. Every receptor here comes from a woman aged 30 to 85 with non-small cell lung cancer. The CDR3 runs from the conserved cysteine through the conserved F or W. D genes are given only for firm matches. The listing skips clone size in some rows; elsewhere it reads once, few, many or a size class.

v_gene: TRBV7-7
d_gene: TRBD1
abundance: -
j_gene: TRBJ1-5
CDR3aa: CASSPQGRQPQHF
CDR3nt: TGTGCCAGCAGCCCACAGGGGCGGCAGCCCCAGCATTTT

v_gene: TRBV28
d_gene: -
abundance: -
j_gene: TRBJ2-6
CDR3aa: CASSSGANVLTF
CDR3nt: TGTGCCAGCAGCTCTGGGGCCAACGTCCTGACTTTC

v_gene: TRBV4-3
d_gene: TRBD1
abundance: -
j_gene: TRBJ1-2
CDR3aa: CASSQVGGQGEGYTF
CDR3nt: TGCGCCAGCAGCCAAGTGGGGGGACAGGGGGAAGGCTACACCTTC

v_gene: TRBV7-8
d_gene: TRBD1
abundance: -
j_gene: TRBJ1-2
CDR3aa: CASSSDRGKGYTF
CDR3nt: TGTGCCAGCAGCTCTGACAGGGGAAAGGGCTACACCTTC

v_gene: TRBV7-8
d_gene: TRBD1
abundance: -
j_gene: TRBJ2-3
CDR3aa: CASSLRDSSSDTQYF
CDR3nt: TGTGCCAGCAGCTTACGGGACAGTTCTTCAGATACGCAGTATTTT

v_gene: TRBV6-6
d_gene: TRBD1
abundance: -
j_gene: TRBJ1-3
CDR3aa: CASSTDRGHTIYF
CDR3nt: TGTGCCAGCAGTACGGACAGGGGCCACACCATATATTTT

v_gene: TRBV11-1
d_gene: -
abundance: once
j_gene: TRBJ1-1
CDR3aa: CASSPARTNTEAFF
CDR3nt: TGTGCCAGCAGCCCCGCCAGGACGAACACTGAAGCTTTCTTT

v_gene: TRBV18
d_gene: TRBD2
abundance: -
j_gene: TRBJ2-2
CDR3aa: CASSPLAGGPNTGELFF
CDR3nt: TGTGCCAGCTCACCCCTAGCGGGAGGGCCTAACACCGGGGAGCTGTTTTTT

v_gene: TRBV11-2
d_gene: TRBD2
abundance: -
j_gene: TRBJ2-1
CDR3aa: CASSLVHLAGVEQFF
CDR3nt: TGTGCCAGCAGCTTGGTTCACTTAGCGGGAGTTGAGCAGTTCTTC

v_gene: TRBV19
d_gene: -
abundance: -
j_gene: TRBJ1-5
CDR3aa: CASSIRTEYSNQPQHF
CDR3nt: TGTGCCAGTAGTATAAGAACAGAATATAGCAATCAGCCCCAGCATTTT

v_gene: TRBV27
d_gene: -
abundance: -
j_gene: TRBJ2-7
CDR3aa: CASGLSTFYEQYF
CDR3nt: TGTGCCAGCGGTTTAAGTACCTTCTACGAGCAGTACTTC

v_gene: TRBV5-6
d_gene: -
abundance: -
j_gene: TRBJ2-7
CDR3aa: CASSLKEGAYEQYF
CDR3nt: TGTGCCAGCAGCTTGAAGGAGGGGGCGTACGAGCAGTACTTC

v_gene: TRBV19
d_gene: -
abundance: once
j_gene: TRBJ1-1
CDR3aa: CASAPGLNTEAFF
CDR3nt: TGTGCCAGCGCCCCAGGTCTGAACACTGAAGCTTTCTTT

v_gene: TRBV19
d_gene: TRBD1
abundance: few
j_gene: TRBJ2-7
CDR3aa: CASSPRGQGKYEQYF
CDR3nt: TGTGCCAGTAGTCCTCGGGGACAGGGGAAGTACGAGCAGTACTTC

v_gene: TRBV2
d_gene: -
abundance: -
j_gene: TRBJ2-3
CDR3aa: CASSEPGFTDTQYF
CDR3nt: TGTGCCAGCAGTGAACCGGGGTTCACAGATACGCAGTATTTT

v_gene: TRBV29-1
d_gene: -
abundance: -
j_gene: TRBJ2-5
CDR3aa: CSVGGQGWGETQYF
CDR3nt: TGCAGCGTTGGGGGCCAGGGTTGGGGAGAGACCCAGTACTTC

v_gene: TRBV5-1
d_gene: -
abundance: -
j_gene: TRBJ2-1
CDR3aa: CASSAEGGGPYNEQFF
CDR3nt: TGCGCCAGCAGCGCGGAAGGGGGAGGTCCTTACAATGAGCAGTTCTTC

v_gene: TRBV7-8
d_gene: -
abundance: few
j_gene: TRBJ2-7
CDR3aa: CASSPSRVFHEQYF
CDR3nt: TGTGCCAGCAGCCCCTCTAGGGTCTTCCACGAGCAGTACTTC

v_gene: TRBV12-5
d_gene: -
abundance: few
j_gene: TRBJ1-2
CDR3aa: CASGTMGSYGYTF
CDR3nt: TGTGCTAGTGGCACAATGGGCAGCTATGGCTACACCTTC

v_gene: TRBV6-5
d_gene: -
abundance: -
j_gene: TRBJ1-3
CDR3aa: CASRGSSSGNTIYF
CDR3nt: TGTGCCAGCAGGGGGTCTTCTTCTGGAAACACCATATATTTT

v_gene: TRBV18
d_gene: -
abundance: -
j_gene: TRBJ1-5
CDR3aa: CASSRGEGYQPQHF
CDR3nt: TGTGCCAGCTCACGGGGGGAGGGCTATCAGCCCCAGCATTTT

v_gene: TRBV6-5
d_gene: TRBD1
abundance: few
j_gene: TRBJ1-2
CDR3aa: CASSYGQGVYGYTF
CDR3nt: TGTGCCAGCAGTTATGGGCAGGGGGTCTATGGCTACACCTTC

v_gene: TRBV6-5
d_gene: TRBD2
abundance: -
j_gene: TRBJ2-1
CDR3aa: CASSQGLAGVSEQFF
CDR3nt: TGTGCCAGCAGCCAAGGACTAGCGGGAGTTAGTGAGCAGTTCTTC

v_gene: TRBV7-9
d_gene: -
abundance: -
j_gene: TRBJ2-7
CDR3aa: CASSLRGGGYEQYF
CDR3nt: TGTGCCAGCAGCTTAAGGGGAGGGGGCTACGAGCAGTACTTC

v_gene: TRBV2
d_gene: TRBD1
abundance: once
j_gene: TRBJ2-3
CDR3aa: CASLRTGEGDTQYF
CDR3nt: TGTGCCAGCCTCCGGACAGGGGAGGGAGATACGCAGTATTTT

v_gene: TRBV7-2
d_gene: TRBD1
abundance: -
j_gene: TRBJ1-1
CDR3aa: CASSRQGRTEAFF
CDR3nt: TGTGCCAGCAGCAGACAGGGGAGGACTGAAGCTTTCTTT

v_gene: TRBV10-1
d_gene: -
abundance: few
j_gene: TRBJ2-7
CDR3aa: CASSESGNSYEQYF
CDR3nt: TGCGCCAGCAGTGAGTCAGGGAACTCCTACGAGCAGTACTTC

v_gene: TRBV27
d_gene: TRBD1
abundance: -
j_gene: TRBJ2-7
CDR3aa: CASSWGTGGSYEQYF
CDR3nt: TGTGCCAGCAGTTGGGGGACAGGGGGCTCCTACGAGCAGTACTTC

v_gene: TRBV5-8
d_gene: TRBD1
abundance: -
j_gene: TRBJ2-5
CDR3aa: CASNLPGTGQETQYF
CDR3nt: TGTGCCAGCAACCTCCCAGGGACAGGGCAAGAGACCCAGTACTTC

v_gene: TRBV10-3
d_gene: -
abundance: once
j_gene: TRBJ2-3
CDR3aa: CAIIVPGYADTQYF
CDR3nt: TGTGCCATCATTGTCCCGGGATATGCAGATACGCAGTATTTT

v_gene: TRBV2
d_gene: -
abundance: -
j_gene: TRBJ2-1
CDR3aa: CASSEGRTSYNEQFF
CDR3nt: TGTGCCAGCAGTGAGGGGCGGACCTCCTACAATGAGCAGTTCTTC

v_gene: TRBV19
d_gene: -
abundance: -
j_gene: TRBJ1-2
CDR3aa: CASSIPGAGGYTF
CDR3nt: TGTGCCAGTAGTATCCCCGGGGCGGGAGGCTACACCTTC

v_gene: TRBV5-1
d_gene: -
abundance: few
j_gene: TRBJ1-3
CDR3aa: CASSLHGQPYSGNTIYF
CDR3nt: TGCGCCAGCAGCTTACACGGACAGCCCTACTCTGGAAACACCATATATTTT

v_gene: TRBV30
d_gene: -
abundance: -
j_gene: TRBJ2-1
CDR3aa: CAWNHLGVSYNEQFF
CDR3nt: TGTGCCTGGAATCACTTAGGCGTCTCCTACAATGAGCAGTTCTTC

v_gene: TRBV7-2
d_gene: -
abundance: -
j_gene: TRBJ2-7
CDR3aa: CASSLFASNHEQYF
CDR3nt: TGTGCCAGCAGCTTATTTGCTAGCAACCACGAGCAGTACTTC

v_gene: TRBV28
d_gene: -
abundance: few
j_gene: TRBJ1-2
CDR3aa: CASSLSGGFGYTF
CDR3nt: TGTGCCAGCAGTTTATCCGGGGGTTTTGGCTACACCTTC

v_gene: TRBV28
d_gene: -
abundance: -
j_gene: TRBJ1-4
CDR3aa: CAGGATNEKLFF
CDR3nt: TGTGCGGGGGGGGCAACTAATGAAAAACTGTTTTTT

v_gene: TRBV29-1
d_gene: -
abundance: -
j_gene: TRBJ1-1
CDR3aa: CSACDGSTEAFF
CDR3nt: TGCAGCGCCTGTGATGGGAGCACTGAAGCTTTCTTT

v_gene: TRBV9
d_gene: -
abundance: -
j_gene: TRBJ2-7
CDR3aa: CASSPPTSYEQYF
CDR3nt: TGTGCCAGCAGCCCACCCACCTCCTACGAGCAGTACTTC

v_gene: TRBV6-5
d_gene: TRBD1
abundance: -
j_gene: TRBJ1-1
CDR3aa: CASSYNSPGQGTEAFF
CDR3nt: TGTGCCAGCAGTTACAATTCACCGGGACAGGGTACTGAAGCTTTCTTT

v_gene: TRBV5-6
d_gene: -
abundance: -
j_gene: TRBJ2-2
CDR3aa: CASSLAGELFF
CDR3nt: TGTGCCAGCAGCTTGGCCGGGGAGCTGTTTTTT

v_gene: TRBV14
d_gene: TRBD1
abundance: -
j_gene: TRBJ2-7
CDR3aa: CASSRTGVYEQYF
CDR3nt: TGTGCCAGCAGCCGGACAGGGGTCTACGAGCAGTACTTC

v_gene: TRBV5-4
d_gene: -
abundance: -
j_gene: TRBJ1-2
CDR3aa: CASSLGQADYGYTF
CDR3nt: TGTGCCAGCAGCTTAGGTCAGGCCGACTATGGCTACACCTTC

v_gene: TRBV7-2
d_gene: TRBD1
abundance: once
j_gene: TRBJ1-1
CDR3aa: CASSDRVGNTEAFF
CDR3nt: TGTGCCAGCAGCGACAGGGTCGGGAACACTGAAGCTTTCTTT

v_gene: TRBV2
d_gene: TRBD1
abundance: -
j_gene: TRBJ1-2
CDR3aa: CASSEAGTGPYGYTF
CDR3nt: TGTGCCAGCAGTGAAGCAGGGACAGGGCCCTATGGCTACACCTTC

v_gene: TRBV6-1
d_gene: -
abundance: -
j_gene: TRBJ1-5
CDR3aa: CASMKAGDSNQPQHF
CDR3nt: TGTGCCAGCATGAAGGCAGGGGATAGCAATCAGCCCCAGCATTTT

v_gene: TRBV2
d_gene: -
abundance: -
j_gene: TRBJ2-3
CDR3aa: CASRADTQYF
CDR3nt: TGTGCCAGCAGGGCGGATACGCAGTATTTT

v_gene: TRBV2
d_gene: TRBD2
abundance: -
j_gene: TRBJ2-2
CDR3aa: CASKTSGRTGELFF
CDR3nt: TGTGCCAGCAAGACTAGCGGACGCACCGGGGAGCTGTTTTTT